This is a list of T cell receptor beta chains from one sample in a study of tumor and adjacent non-tumor tissue in lung cancer. TCRdb used MiXCR to reprocess the multiplex PCR reads, holding one entry per CDR3 protein. Among 84,000 or so distinct CDR3 sequences listed, roughly 62% were seen once. Sample: lung tumor tissue. These receptors were obtained from a man in his 70s with non-small cell lung cancer. Each CDR3 is given with its conserved first and last residue. A D gene is named only where the DNA matches it firmly. Clone size is stated in some rows and not others, as once, few, many or a class when expanded.

length,D,J,size,V,DNA,CDR3
15,.,TRBJ2-7,.,TRBV11-2,TGTACCAGCAGCTCTACCAGGAGCTCCTACTACGAGCAGTGCTTC,CTSSSTRSSYYEQCF
14,TRBD2,TRBJ2-1,.,TRBV5-1,TGCGCCAGCAGCATGATTAGCGGGGGAGGGGAGCAGTTCTTC,CASSMISGGGEQFF
13,.,TRBJ2-5,once,TRBV7-8,TGTGCCAGCAGTCAGAGACGGAGTGAGACCCAGTATTTC,CASSQRRSETQYF
13,.,TRBJ2-7,many,TRBV6-1,TGTGCCAGCAACTTGGGGCAGACCTACGAGCAGTACTTC,CASNLGQTYEQYF
16,.,TRBJ2-7,.,TRBV11-1,TGTACCAGCAGCTTAGTCCACCAAGTACTAAGCCGCGAGCAGTACTTC,CTSSLVHQVLSREQYF
15,TRBD2,TRBJ2-2,.,TRBV12-3/TRBV12-4,TGTGCCAGCACGACGGCGGGGGGGCTCACCGGGGAGATGTTTTTC,CASTTAGGLTGEMFF
13,.,TRBJ2-2,.,TRBV6-6,TGTGCCAGCAGGCGACAAAACACCGAGGAACTGTTTTTT,CASRRQNTEELFF
13,.,TRBJ2-1,.,TRBV5-6,TGTGCCAGTAGCTTGGACCGGGTCGGTCGGCAGTTCTTC,CASSLDRVGRQFF
15,TRBD1,TRBJ1-4,.,TRBV6-6,TGTACCAGCTGTTGCAGGGACAGTTTTTGTGAAAAACTGTTTTTT,CTSCCRDSFCEKLFF
11,.,TRBJ2-2,medium-sized,TRBV11-2,TGTGCCAGCAGCATGACCGGGGAGCTGTTTTTT,CASSMTGELFF
13,.,TRBJ2-1,once,TRBV4-2,TGTGCCAGCAGCAGAGAGGGCGGCTATGAGCAGTTCTTC,CASSREGGYEQFF
12,.,TRBJ1-2,.,TRBV29-1,TGCAGCGCAGACCCGGAATCTTATGGCTACACCTTC,CSADPESYGYTF
17,.,TRBJ2-1,.,TRBV11-2,TGTGCCAACAGCTTAAAGGGTATAGGGGGGGCCATCAAAGAGCAGTTCTTC,CANSLKGIGGAIKEQFF
16,TRBD1,TRBJ2-5,once,TRBV5-4,TGTGCCAGTTGCCAGTCGCCGGTAGGGGGCCCGGAGACCCAGTACTTC,CASCQSPVGGPETQYF
13,.,TRBJ2-7,.,TRBV11-2,TGTGTCATCAGCTTAGATCAAGTTTACGAGCAATACTTC,CVISLDQVYEQYF
13,.,TRBJ2-5,.,TRBV12-3/TRBV12-4,TGTGCCAGCAGTTCGTGGTACGGAGAGACCCAATACTTC,CASSSWYGETQYF
14,.,TRBJ2-7,.,TRBV11-2,TGTACCAGCAGTCTGGGGACCGGAGCCTACGAGCAGTACTTC,CTSSLGTGAYEQYF
13,TRBD2,TRBJ2-1,many,TRBV10-3,TGTGCCATCGGGGGACTAGCGGGCGGTGAGCAGTTCTTC,CAIGGLAGGEQFF
14,.,TRBJ2-5,.,TRBV5-1,TGCGCCAGCAGCCCCACTTTCCGAGCGACGACCCAGTACTTC,CASSPTFRATTQYF
15,TRBD2,TRBJ2-5,many,TRBV12-3/TRBV12-4,TGTGCCAGCAGCCCGGGACTAGCGCCTCAAGAGACCCAGTACTTC,CASSPGLAPQETQYF